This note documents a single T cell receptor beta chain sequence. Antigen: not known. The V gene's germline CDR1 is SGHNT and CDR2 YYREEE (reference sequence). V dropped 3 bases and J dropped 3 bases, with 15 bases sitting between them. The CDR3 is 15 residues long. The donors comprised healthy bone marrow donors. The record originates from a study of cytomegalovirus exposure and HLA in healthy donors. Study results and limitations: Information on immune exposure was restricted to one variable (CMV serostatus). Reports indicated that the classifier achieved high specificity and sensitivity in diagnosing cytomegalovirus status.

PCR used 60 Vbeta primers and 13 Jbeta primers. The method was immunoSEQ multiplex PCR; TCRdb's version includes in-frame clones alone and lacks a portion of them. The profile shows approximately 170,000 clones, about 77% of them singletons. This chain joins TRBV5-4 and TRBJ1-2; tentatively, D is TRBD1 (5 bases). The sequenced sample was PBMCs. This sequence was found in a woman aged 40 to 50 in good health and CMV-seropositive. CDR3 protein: CASSSGAGLYYGYTF. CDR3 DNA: TGTGCCAGCAGCTCCGGGGCGGGACTGTACTATGGCTACACCTTC.